This T cell receptor beta chain was recovered during a study of blood T cells in healthy people across ages. Study-wide findings and caveats: Per million T cells, the diversity of TCR beta decreased roughly linearly as age advanced.

Germline values: CDR1 DFQATT, CDR2 SNEGSKA (reference sequence). The CDR3 has 14 residues. Primed by a sample-barcoded 5' primer and a J-beta primer mix, a second PCR proceeded for roughly 6 to 12 cycles. TCRdb fed the 5' RACE reads into MiXCR, producing one record per CDR3 protein. The table records hundreds of thousands of distinct CDR3 sequences, 21% of them present only once. As regards this clonotype: Its matching antigen is unknown. An end of the junction differs from the germline gene, which may be a read error.

Sequencing was carried out using blood. This TCR was sampled from a man aged 65 to 85 in good health. This chain uses TRBV20-1 with TRBJ2-1, with TRBD2 identical over 7 bases. The CDR3 sequence is CSARTGGPYNERFF. The CDR3, as DNA: TGCAGTGCTAGAACGGGGGGTCCCTACAATGAGCGGTTCTTC.